A single sample is the source of the 24 T cell receptor beta chains below, sequenced in a study of OX40 agonist ivuxolimab in advanced cancers. This table comes from immunoSEQ multiplex PCR, and its TCRdb copy is limited to in-frame clones, with some not included. The sample holds some 94,000 clones, approximately 94% seen once. The source was CD4+ or CD8+ T cells sorted from blood, collected in a trial of the OX40 agonist ivuxolimab. The receptors here all came from an adult with an advanced solid tumor such as melanoma, head and neck, liver or kidney cancer.

The chain links TRBV27 to TRBJ2-4; D is ambiguous. Germline lookup yields CDR1 MNHEY and CDR2 SMNVEV (reference sequence). The CDR3 is made up of 13 amino acids. Trimming left V 0 bases short and J 12 bases short, with 12 bases between. CDR3 coding DNA: TGTGCCAGCAGTTTATCGACCCAAGGTACTCAGTACTTC. This sequence encodes CASSLSTQGTQYF.

The genes are TRBV6-5 and TRBJ2-7, with 11 bases aligning to TRBD2. Germline loops: CDR1 MNHEY, CDR2 SVGAGI. With V trimmed by 2 bases and J by 7 bases, 4 bases remained unmatched. There are 14 residues in the CDR3. The CDR3 nucleotides read TGTGCCAGCAGTTACGGACTAGCGGGTTGGGAGCAGTACTTC. Protein product: CASSYGLAGWEQYF.

The rearrangement uses TRBV12-2 and TRBJ1-4; the D call TRBD1 from the table was never checked on the DNA. TRBV12-2 is noted as a pseudogene. The CDR3 runs to 16 residues. CDR3 coding DNA: TGTGCAAGTCCCACCAGGGGTTATGGGGCTAATGAAAAACTGTTTTTT. Translated, it gives CASPTRGYGANEKLFF.

This clone was recorded only once. The CDR3 DNA sequence: TGTGCCAGCAGTTCAGGGGCCAGCTCCTACAATGAGCAGTTCTTC. The encoded protein is CASSSGASSYNEQFF. The V call is TRBV27, the J call TRBJ2-1, with D maybe TRBD1 (6 bases). CDR1 and CDR2 from the germline V gene are MNHEY and SMNVEV (reference sequence). This CDR3 is 15 amino acids long. Trimming cost V 4 bases and J 0 bases, with 10 bases left between them.

This clone has a single count. CDR3: CASSLAGVVETQYF. DNA of the CDR3: TGTGCCAGCAGCTTGGCAGGGGTTGTAGAGACCCAGTACTTC. The chain is built from TRBV5-8 and TRBJ2-5, with D perhaps matching TRBD1 (6 bases). V lost 0 bases and J lost 4, with 10 bases in between. The CDR3 covers 14 residues. Germline V gene lookup returns CDR1 SGHTS and CDR2 YDEGEE.

This clone was recorded once. The chain recombines TRBV4-2 with TRBJ1-1, with a tentative D call TRBD1 (5 bases). CDR3 length: 13 residues. Germline V lookup: CDR1 LGHNA, CDR2 YNFKEQ. With 5 bases removed from V and 7 bases from J, the gap between germline ends came to 14 bases. The CDR3, as DNA: TGTGCCAGCAGCTTGGCCCCGCAGGGTGAAGCTTTCTTT. Translating it yields CASSLAPQGEAFF.

The J gene is TRBJ2-7, the V gene TRBV7-9; TRBD1 matches 12 bases. Germline-derived CDR1 and CDR2 are SEHNR and FQNEAQ (reference sequence). Trimming took 4 bases from V and 2 from J; bases not matched to a gene: 0. The CDR3 totals 14 residues. This CDR3 reads CASSWDRGPYEQYF. The DNA of the CDR3 is TGTGCCAGCAGCTGGGACAGGGGGCCCTACGAGCAGTACTTC.

This chain links TRBV27 with TRBJ2-1; D tentatively fits TRBD1 or TRBD2 (5 bases each). Germline V gene data show CDR1 as MNHEY and CDR2 as SMNVEV (reference sequence). The V gene lost 6 bases and the J gene lost 9 bases, with 12 bases spanning the gap. This CDR3 region has 12 residues. This chain's CDR3 is CASSLLGGEQFF. CDR3 in DNA: TGTGCCAGCAGCCTGCTTGGGGGTGAGCAGTTCTTC.

The rearrangement joins TRBV6-1 to TRBJ2-1, with a weak D call TRBD1 (6 bases). Germline V lookup: CDR1 MNHNS, CDR2 SASEGT. Trimming took 4 bases from V and 4 from J, leaving 23 bases between them. The CDR3 runs to 18 residues. The CDR3 DNA follows: TGTGCCAGCAGTGCTCTGAGAACAGGGATCGGGGTTTACAATGAGCAGTTCTTC. As protein: CASSALRTGIGVYNEQFF.

This chain uses TRBV7-9 with TRBJ1-3, with TRBD1 as a possible D gene (5 bases). V was pared by 5 bases and J by 8 bases, with 25 bases between. Germline lookup yields CDR1 SEHNR and CDR2 FQNEAQ (reference sequence). The CDR3 spans 17 residues. Here the CDR3 DNA reads TGTGCCAGCAGCCGGACCGGGACTCTCACCCCCGGGGACACCATATATTTT. This translates into CASSRTGTLTPGDTIYF.

This rearrangement joins TRBV28 to TRBJ2-2, with D possibly being TRBD1 (6 bases). V was shortened by 4 bases and J by 5 bases, with 17 bases between the two germline ends. The CDR3 length is 16 residues. In germline, CDR1 is MDHEN, CDR2 SYDVKM. CDR3 nucleotides: TGTGCCAGCAGTTCGGCATTAACAGGGTGGACCGGGGAGCTGTTTTTT. Its protein product is CASSSALTGWTGELFF. The complete variable domain, with remaining parts taken from reference TRBV28 and TRBJ2-2, reads DVKVTQSSRYLVKRTGEKVFLECVQDMDHENMFWYRQDPGLGLRLIYFSYDVKMKEKGDIPEGYSVSREKKERFSLILESASTNQTSMYLCASSSALTGWTGELFFGEGSRLTVL.

CDR3 nucleotide sequence: TGCGCCAGCAGCCCCCCTATAGGTTACGAGCAGTACTTC. Protein sequence: CASSPPIGYEQYF. V gene TRBV5-1 combines with J gene TRBJ2-7, with D unresolved. This CDR3 spans 13 amino acids. V lost 4 bases and J 4 bases, leaving 12 bases between the germline ends. The V gene's germline CDR1 is SGHRS and CDR2 YFSETQ. Full variable domain (remainder filled in from reference TRBV5-1 and TRBJ2-7): KAGVTQTPRYLIKTRGQQVTLSCSPISGHRSVSWYQQTPGQGLQFLFEYFSETQRNKGNFPGRFSGRQFSNSRSEMNVSTLELGDSALYLCASSPPIGYEQYFGPGTRLTVT.

This sequence joins TRBV19 and TRBJ1-1, with D unresolved. Trimming cost V 6 bases and J 1 base, with 6 bases left between them. CDR3 size: 12 residues. The germline gives CDR1 LNHDA, CDR2 SQIVND (reference sequence). The CDR3 DNA follows: TGTGCCAGTAGGCAGCAGAACACTGAAGCTTTCTTT. Residues: CASRQQNTEAFF.

The chain recombines TRBV11-2 with TRBJ2-3; 13 positions agree with TRBD2. Looked up from germline, CDR1 is SGHAT and CDR2 is FQNNGV. The V and J ends lost 6 bases and 3 bases, in that order; junction bases with no gene match: 3. The length of the CDR3 is 15 residues. CDR3 nucleotide sequence: TGTGCCAGCAGGGGACTAGCGGGGCAAACAGATACGCAGTATTTT. It specifies CASRGLAGQTDTQYF. The full variable domain, with the rest looked up from reference TRBV11-2 and TRBJ2-3, is EAGVAQSPRYKIIEKRQSVAFWCNPISGHATLYWYQQILGQGPKLLIQFQNNGVVDDSQLPKDRFSAERLKGVDSTLKIQPAKLEDSAVYLCASRGLAGQTDTQYFGPGTRLTVL.

This rearrangement joins TRBV2 to TRBJ2-7, with no clear D. V was cut by 4 bases and J by 2 bases, with 12 bases left in between. CDR3 length: 14 amino acids. CDR1 is SNHLY and CDR2 is FYNNEI in the germline V gene. The CDR3 nucleotides are TGTGCCAGCAGTGGAGGAGAACAAACCTACGAGCAGTACTTC. It codes for CASSGGEQTYEQYF. Complete variable domain (other parts from reference TRBV2 and TRBJ2-7): EPEVTQTPSHQVTQMGQEVILRCVPISNHLYFYWYRQILGQKVEFLVSFYNNEISEKSEIFDDQFSVERPDGSNFTLKIRSTKLEDSAMYFCASSGGEQTYEQYFGPGTRLTVT.

In this sample, this clone turned up once. V and J are TRBV2 and TRBJ2-7, with 8 bases aligning to TRBD1. The V gene's germline CDR1 is SNHLY and CDR2 FYNNEI. V shed 5 bases, J shed 2 bases, and the junction held 5 bases outside the gene matches. The CDR3 is 14 amino acids. The CDR3 region has the DNA TGTGCCAGCAGTCAACTGGACAGGGCCTACGAGCAGTACTTC. Its protein product is CASSQLDRAYEQYF.

The rearrangement uses TRBV4-3 and TRBJ2-7; the D is unclear. The ends were cut back, 0 bases at V and 2 bases at J, with 8 bases in the middle. The germline gives CDR1 LGHNA, CDR2 YSLEER. The CDR3 contains 14 residues. Here the CDR3 DNA reads TGCGCCAGCAGCCAAGATAGTGGTCCCTACGAGCAGTACTTC. This gives the protein CASSQDSGPYEQYF.

The gene calls are TRBV18 and TRBJ1-2; D is possibly TRBD1 (5 bases). Germline loops: CDR1 KGHSH, CDR2 LQKENI. The V gene lost 1 base and the J gene lost 4 bases, with 10 bases spanning the gap. This CDR3 contains 14 residues. CDR3 nucleotide sequence: TGTGCCAGCTCACCACAAGGGGAGCCCTATGGCTACACCTTC. Residues: CASSPQGEPYGYTF.

The chain is built from TRBV6-5 and TRBJ2-7, with 7 bases fitting TRBD1. The germline V gene encodes CDR1 MNHEY and CDR2 SVGAGI. Trimming cost V 4 bases and J 6 bases; bases outside gene matches: 9. The CDR3 is made up of 14 amino acids. Written as DNA, the CDR3 is TGTGCCAGCAGTTTTTCCCCGACAGGGTCCGAGCAGTACTTC. This codes for CASSFSPTGSEQYF.

The V and J genes are TRBV6-5 and TRBJ2-5; D ambiguous. The CDR3 runs to 12 residues. Germline V gene data show CDR1 as MNHEY and CDR2 as SVGAGI. V was clipped by 11 bases and J by 4 bases, with 14 bases between them. The CDR3 DNA follows: TGTGCCCTTGGTCCGCCACGAGAGACCCAGTACTTC. Amino acids: CALGPPRETQYF.

The V and J genes are TRBV4-1 and TRBJ2-1; the D is unclear. Germline CDR1 reads MGHRA; CDR2 reads YSYEKL. Trimming shortened V by 3 bases and J by 8 bases, and 11 bases separated the two germline ends. This CDR3 comprises 13 residues. CDR3 sequence (DNA): TGCGCCAGCAGCCACGGTACCTCGGATGAGCAGTTCTTC. Translation: CASSHGTSDEQFF.

CDR3 protein: CASSYQASRGYTF. The CDR3 DNA reads TGTGCCAGCAGTTACCAGGCCTCTAGGGGCTACACCTTC. The chain links TRBV6-5 to TRBJ1-2; D is uncertain. CDR1 MNHEY and CDR2 SVGAGI come from the germline V gene. V lost 2 bases and J lost 8, with 12 bases in between. The CDR3 extends over 13 amino acids.

The chain couples TRBV30 to TRBJ2-2; D is undetermined. The CDR3 loop spans 13 amino acids. Germline CDR1 reads GTSNPN; CDR2 reads SVGIG (reference sequence). Trimming took off 4 bases at V and 5 bases at J, with 11 bases between the two ends. CDR3 amino acids: CAWTDGNTGELFF. DNA for the CDR3: TGTGCCTGGACCGACGGCAATACCGGGGAGCTGTTTTTT. Using reference TRBV30 and TRBJ2-2 for the parts outside the CDR3, the full variable domain is SQTIHQWPATLVQPVGSPLSLECTVEGTSNPNLYWYRQAAGRGLQLLFYSVGIGQISSEVPQNLSASRPQDRQFILSSKKLLLSDSGFYLCAWTDGNTGELFFGEGSRLTVL.

The V call is TRBV4-1, the J call TRBJ1-4; no reliable D call. In germline, CDR1 is MGHRA, CDR2 YSYEKL. This CDR3 comprises 13 residues. The V end was cut by 6 bases, the J end by 6 bases, with 11 bases between. CDR3: CASRSIGDEKLFF. The CDR3 bases are TGCGCCAGCAGGAGTATCGGCGATGAAAAACTGTTTTTT.